These 19 T cell receptor beta chains were all obtained from the same sample, sequenced in a study of CD8+ T cells in alopecia areata. Treatment reported: oral pan-JAK inhibitor, 5-10 mg twice daily. Sequencing templates came from extracted RNA that was reverse transcribed into cDNA. Assay used: immunoSEQ multiplex PCR; TCRdb lists only in-frame clones, some missing. This table has 150,000 or so clones, approximately 52% appearing once. The sequencing used CD4+ T cells sorted from blood, collected at approximately week 61, from a patient treated with tofacitinib. Receptor source: a human donor with alopecia areata.

The chain uses TRBV4-1 and TRBJ1-1; D gene uncertain. This CDR3 has 15 residues. The V and J ends lost 4 bases and 5 bases respectively, with 17 bases between them. Germline CDR1 MGHRA, CDR2 YSYEKL. DNA for the CDR3: TGCGCCAGCAGCCCCGGGATGATCCGGCGGACTGAAGCTTTCTTT. It encodes CASSPGMIRRTEAFF.

This chain links TRBV5-8 with TRBJ2-7; 9 nucleotides align to TRBD1. Per germline, CDR1 SGHTS and CDR2 YDEGEE. This CDR3 contains 13 residues. V was clipped by 2 bases and J by 12 bases; unmatched bases: 9. This CDR3 is CASSFRTGTGPYF. CDR3 nucleotide sequence: TGTGCCAGCAGCTTTCGAACCGGGACAGGGCCGTACTTC.

The chain joins TRBV11-1 to TRBJ2-5, with unresolved D. Trimming left V 4 bases short and J 3 bases short, with 6 bases between. Germline V gene data show CDR1 as SGHAT and CDR2 as FQDESV (reference sequence). The CDR3 consists of 12 residues. CDR3 bases: TGTGCCAGCAGCTCGGCAGAAGAGACCCAGTACTTC. It yields the protein CASSSAEETQYF.

The chain joins TRBV5-1 to TRBJ2-5; D is possibly TRBD1 or TRBD2 (6 bases each). The CDR3 has 16 amino acids. Trimming removed 4 bases from V and 4 bases from J, with 20 bases in between. Per the germline V gene, CDR1 is SGHRS and CDR2 is YFSETQ. CDR3 protein: CASSPGTPGGGETQYF. The CDR3, as DNA: TGCGCCAGCAGCCCTGGGACACCCGGGGGTGGAGAGACCCAGTACTTC.

In this sample, this clone turned up a few times. The chain has TRBV15 and TRBJ1-1, with D perhaps matching TRBD1 (6 bases). Trimming cost V 3 bases and J 4 bases, with 15 bases left between them. Germline CDR1 is LNHNV and CDR2 is YYDKDF (reference sequence). The CDR3 is made up of 15 amino acids. The CDR3 DNA follows: TGTGCCACCAGCAGTCCCACGGGGGGCTTCACTGAAGCTTTCTTT. It is translated as CATSSPTGGFTEAFF.

The chain carries TRBV5-1 and TRBJ2-5; a possible D gene is TRBD2 (6 bases). Germline lookup yields CDR1 SGHRS and CDR2 YFSETQ. The CDR3 totals 13 residues. V lost 7 bases and J 2 bases, leaving 12 bases between the germline ends. The CDR3 sequence is CASGRTIQETQYF. DNA of the CDR3: TGCGCCAGCGGAAGGACTATACAAGAGACCCAGTACTTC. Full variable domain (outside the CDR3, taken from reference TRBV5-1 and TRBJ2-5): KAGVTQTPRYLIKTRGQQVTLSCSPISGHRSVSWYQQTPGQGLQFLFEYFSETQRNKGNFPGRFSGRQFSNSRSEMNVSTLELGDSALYLCASGRTIQETQYFGPGTRLLVL.

V usage is TRBV29-1 and J usage is TRBJ2-5; D not resolved. V was clipped by 3 bases and J by 7 bases, with 12 bases between them. The germline gives CDR1 SQVTM, CDR2 ANQGSEA. This CDR3 is built from 12 residues. DNA of the CDR3: TGCAGCGTTGAGGTGGTGGCTGTGACCCAGTACTTC. Encoded protein: CSVEVVAVTQYF. Based on the CDR3 plus reference TRBV29-1 and TRBJ2-5, the full variable domain is SAVISQKPSRDICQRGTSLTIQCQVDSQVTMMFWYRQQPGQSLTLIATANQGSEATYESGFVIDKFPISRPNLTFSTLTVSNMSPEDSSIYLCSVEVVAVTQYFGPGTRLLVL.

In its sample, this clone was seen a few times. V gene TRBV27 combines with J gene TRBJ1-6; D remains ambiguous. The CDR3 has 15 residues. The germline V and J ends were trimmed by 5 bases and 9 bases, with 17 bases remaining between them. In germline, CDR1 is MNHEY, CDR2 SMNVEV (reference sequence). CDR3: CASSPGPGPSSPLHF. The DNA of the CDR3 is TGTGCCAGCAGTCCCGGGCCCGGTCCTAGTTCACCCCTCCACTTT.

V usage is TRBV29-1 and J usage is TRBJ1-3; D gene unclear. Looked up from germline, CDR1 is SQVTM and CDR2 is ANQGSEA. This CDR3 contains 12 residues. Trimming removed 2 bases from V and 0 bases from J, with 2 bases in between. The CDR3 protein is CSVELSGNTIYF. The CDR3 region has the DNA TGCAGCGTTGAACTCTCTGGAAACACCATATATTTT.

This clone was seen only a few times. This sequence joins TRBV25-1 and TRBJ2-3, with TRBD1 identical over 7 bases. Germline V gene data show CDR1 as MGHDK and CDR2 as SYGVNS. This CDR3 contains 18 residues. The V gene end was trimmed by 1 base and the J gene end by 4 bases; junction bases not matched to a gene: 14. CDR3 DNA sequence: TGTGCCAGCAGTGAATCCTTACGGGACAGAAGGTCGGCAGATACGCAGTATTTT. This codes for CASSESLRDRRSADTQYF.

This clone has more than one count but fewer than ten. This sequence joins TRBV14 and TRBJ1-1; TRBD1 matches at 8 bases. The V gene end was trimmed by 0 bases and the J gene end by 3 bases; junction bases not matched to a gene: 3. From germline, CDR1 is SGHDN and CDR2 FVKESK. CDR3 length: 15 amino acids. The CDR3 DNA reads as TGTGCCAGCAGCCAAGACAGGGGGCTTTACACTGAAGCTTTCTTT. It specifies CASSQDRGLYTEAFF.

This chain links TRBV5-1 with TRBJ2-3, with D unclear. The CDR3 has 16 residues. Germline V gene lookup returns CDR1 SGHRS and CDR2 YFSETQ. With 0 bases removed from V and 5 bases from J, the gap between germline ends came to 16 bases. CDR3 nucleotides: TGCGCCAGCAGCTTGGAGACTTCCGCCGTGGGAGATACGCAGTATTTT. Residues: CASSLETSAVGDTQYF.

The chain joins TRBV30 to TRBJ2-3; D could derive from TRBD1 or TRBD2 (5 bases each). Germline assignment: CDR1 GTSNPN and CDR2 SVGIG (reference sequence). V lost 1 base and J 6 bases, leaving 8 bases between the germline ends. The CDR3 spans 12 residues. CDR3 in DNA: TGTGCCTGGAGTGGGGGGTTTGATACGCAGTATTTT. It codes for CAWSGGFDTQYF.

The CDR3 coding sequence is TGTGCCAGCAGCTCGCCACCCACCGAGCAGTACTTC. Protein: CASSSPPTEQYF. The V gene is TRBV7-2, the J gene TRBJ2-7; D gene uncertain. V was shortened by 4 bases and J by 6 bases, with 10 bases between the two germline ends. The CDR3 has 12 amino acids. Looked up from germline, CDR1 is SGHTA and CDR2 is FQGNSA. The full variable domain, with the rest looked up from reference TRBV7-2 and TRBJ2-7, is GAGVSQSPSNKVTEKGKDVELRCDPISGHTALYWYRQSLGQGLEFLIYFQGNSAPDKSGLPSDRFSAERTGGSVSTLTIQRTQQEDSAVYLCASSSPPTEQYFGPGTRLTVT.

The CDR3 loop reads CAWSVRNSYTDTQYF. DNA for the CDR3: TGTGCCTGGAGTGTACGAAACAGTTACACAGATACGCAGTATTTT. V gene TRBV30 combines with J gene TRBJ2-3; D is undetermined. CDR1 is GTSNPN and CDR2 is SVGIG in the germline V gene (reference sequence). V was pared by 0 bases and J by 2 bases, with 12 bases between. CDR3 length: 15 amino acids.

This clone was recorded a few times. This chain's CDR3 is CAGRGRRELFF. CDR3 coding DNA: TGTGCCGGACGAGGCAGGCGGGAGCTGTTTTTT. V is TRBV7-9 and J is TRBJ2-2; no firm D call. Germline CDR1 is SEHNR and CDR2 is FQNEAQ (reference sequence). This CDR3 spans 11 amino acids. Trimming stripped 11 bases from V and 9 bases from J, with 13 bases between.

The rearrangement joins TRBV4-1 to TRBJ1-6; TRBD1 might be the D (6 bases). V was cut by 0 bases and J by 6 bases, with 9 bases left in between. The CDR3 extends over 15 amino acids. Germline V gene sequence: CDR1 MGHRA, CDR2 YSYEKL. CDR3 amino acids: CASSQDEQGNSPLHF. In DNA, the CDR3 is TGCGCCAGCAGCCAAGATGAACAGGGTAATTCACCCCTCCACTTT.

J is TRBJ1-5 and V is TRBV12-5; the D is unclear. Trimming removed 3 bases at V and 4 bases at J, with 7 bases between. Germline V CDR1 and CDR2: LGHNT, FRNRAP. The CDR3 runs to 13 residues. The CDR3 DNA is TGTGCTAGTGGTTTAGAGGATAATCAGCCCCAGCATTTT. Its translation is CASGLEDNQPQHF.

The sample holds a few counts of this clone. The chain combines TRBV15 with TRBJ1-3; no definite D call. CDR3 length: 14 amino acids. Deletions cut 0 bases from V and 4 bases from J, with 7 bases between. Germline lookup yields CDR1 LNHNV and CDR2 YYDKDF (reference sequence). The CDR3, as DNA: TGTGCCACCAGCAGAGACCAAGCCGGAAACACCATATATTTT. Translating gives CATSRDQAGNTIYF.